What follows describes a single TCR beta chain. Its antigen is as yet unknown. This sample is drawn from a study of beta chain features in type 1 diabetes. As for the study in general: Examination of sorted cells across all samples involved about 99 million cells. Points from the study as a whole: Researchers report that Type 1 diabetes patients had moderately but significantly shorter TCRB CDR3s across all four CD4+ subsets.

Expressed TCRB transcripts were sequenced, since all the RNA that had been isolated was reverse transcribed. The table came from immunoSEQ multiplex PCR; TCRdb's copy has only in-frame clones and leaves some out. The sample lists 350,000 to 400,000 clones, around 13% occurring once. The CDR3 length is 13 residues. The V end lost 4 bases, the J end lost 4 bases, and 11 bases lay between the germline ends. Germline V gene sequence: CDR1 SGHRS, CDR2 YFSETQ. The clonotype comes from a woman under 30 with type 1 diabetes. The chain employs TRBV5-1 and TRBJ2-5; a weak D match, TRBD2 (5 bases). The sequenced sample consisted of naive CD4+ T cells from blood. CDR3: CASSGGTRETQYF. CDR3 nucleotides: TGCGCCAGCAGCGGAGGAACCCGAGAGACCCAGTACTTC.